The next 22 T cell receptor beta chains were all read from a single sample in a study of T cell repertoires in cytomegalovirus infection. TCRdb independently ran MiXCR on the reads; one entry per CDR3 protein. The sample has fewer than 550,000 distinct CDR3 sequences; around a quarter are singletons. The source material was PBMCs. The receptor source for this set is a human donor in good health (CMV status not recorded). Some clones in this sample may be carry-over from other donors' samples.

The V gene is TRBV13, the J gene TRBJ2-7, with 9 bases that match TRBD2. Germline V gene lookup returns CDR1 PRHDT and CDR2 FYEKMQ (reference sequence). The length of the CDR3 is 15 residues. For the CDR3, the DNA is TGCGCCAGCAGCTTTTCCGCGGGAGGGCCCTACGAGCAGTACGTC. Its protein product is CASSFSAGGPYEQYV.

This clonotype was counted between two and nine times. V is TRBV7-9 and J is TRBJ1-2; 9 bases agree with TRBD1. Germline lookup yields CDR1 SEHNR and CDR2 FQNEAQ (reference sequence). V lost 11 bases and J lost 2; bases outside the gene matches: 9. This CDR3 region has 14 residues. For the CDR3, the DNA is TGTGCCGCCAACCGAGGGACAGGGAACTATGGCTACACCTTC. Its translation: CAANRGTGNYGYTF.

This clonotype was counted many times. The chain couples TRBV7-2 to TRBJ2-1, with 7 bases lining up with TRBD1. The CDR3 is 13 amino acids. Germline CDR1 is SGHTA and CDR2 is FQGNSA. V trimming: 11 bases; J trimming: 6 bases; junction bases outside the gene matches: 10. Written as DNA, the CDR3 is TGTGCCCTCCAAGACAGGGCGTCCAATGAGCAGTTCTTC. This sequence encodes CALQDRASNEQFF.

The chain uses TRBV28 and TRBJ2-7, with D perhaps being TRBD1 or TRBD2 (5 bases each). The V and J ends lost 3 bases and 7 bases respectively, with 10 bases between them. CDR1 and CDR2 (germline): MDHEN, SYDVKM. The CDR3 totals 12 residues. The CDR3 loop reads CASSLGTGEQYV. For the CDR3, the DNA is TGTGCCAGCAGTTTGGGGACGGGGGAGCAGTACGTC.

The V call is TRBV7-8, the J call TRBJ2-7, with a possible D match to TRBD1 (6 bases). In germline, CDR1 is SGHVS, CDR2 FQNEAQ. This CDR3 spans 14 amino acids. Trimming took 5 bases from V and 0 from J, leaving 11 bases between them. The CDR3: CASSRGQHSYEQYF. As DNA, the CDR3 is TGTGCCAGCAGCCGAGGACAGCACTCCTACGAGCAGTACTTC.

Only a few counts were recorded for this clonotype. The chain employs TRBV27 and TRBJ2-7; D gene unclear. The V gene lost 4 bases and the J gene lost 3 bases, with 7 bases spanning the gap. From germline, CDR1 is MNHEY and CDR2 SMNVEV (reference sequence). CDR3 length equals 12 residues. CDR3 protein: CASSSTVYEQYF. As DNA, the CDR3 is TGTGCCAGCAGTTCCACAGTCTACGAGCAGTACTTC.

This clonotype showed up many times. This chain connects TRBV7-8 to TRBJ2-1; 16 nucleotides line up with TRBD2. Germline CDR1 reads SGHVS; CDR2 reads FQNEAQ. Trimming cost V 4 bases and J 8 bases; bases outside gene matches: 2. The CDR3 runs 15 residues. This CDR3 is CASSSGLAGGDEQFF. CDR3 sequence (DNA): TGTGCCAGCAGCTCGGGACTAGCGGGAGGGGATGAGCAGTTCTTC.

This clonotype has only a few counts. V is TRBV11-3 and J is TRBJ2-4; D call uncertain. The CDR3 is 11 amino acids. V was cut by 3 bases and J by 9 bases, with 6 bases left in between. CDR1 is SGHNT, CDR2 YENEEA, per germline. Written as DNA, the CDR3 is TGTGCCAGCAGCTTTAGGAGCATTCAGTACTTC. Translating it yields CASSFRSIQYF.

This clonotype was observed a handful of times. This chain links TRBV30 with TRBJ1-5; TRBD1 is a possible D gene (5 bases). The CDR3 runs to 14 residues. Germline lookup yields CDR1 GTSNPN and CDR2 SVGIG (reference sequence). The V gene lost 4 bases and the J gene lost 0 bases, with 10 bases spanning the gap. CDR3 DNA: TGTGCCTGGACCAAGGGGCATAGCAATCAGCCCCAGCATTTT. Translating gives CAWTKGHSNQPQHF.

This clonotype has only a few counts. The J gene is TRBJ1-3, the V gene TRBV19; D is perhaps TRBD1 (6 bases). CDR1 is LNHDA, CDR2 SQIVND, per germline (reference sequence). Between the trimmed V and J ends, which lost 6 bases and 0 bases, there was a span of 18 bases. The CDR3 contains 17 residues. The CDR3 DNA reads TGTGCCAGTAGCCGTCAGAGGGGGGGCATCTCTGGAAACACCATATATTTT. The encoded protein is CASSRQRGGISGNTIYF.

This clonotype was observed at least ten times. This sequence joins TRBV18 and TRBJ1-1; D possibly corresponds to TRBD1 (5 bases). CDR1 and CDR2 from the germline V gene are KGHSH and LQKENI. V dropped 5 bases and J dropped 3 bases, with 10 bases sitting between them. CDR3 size: 13 residues. This CDR3 reads CASSADSYTEAFF. The CDR3 DNA is TGTGCCAGCTCAGCCGACAGCTACACTGAAGCTTTCTTT.

This clonotype is a singleton in its sample. This rearrangement joins TRBV20-1 to TRBJ1-5; D is ambiguous. This CDR3 comprises 10 residues. The ends were cut back, 2 bases at V and 12 bases at J, with 8 bases in the middle. Germline V gene data show CDR1 as DFQATT and CDR2 as SNEGSKA (reference sequence). CDR3 bases: TGCAGTGCTAGACGAGAGCGCCAGCATTTT. This sequence encodes CSARRERQHF.

This clonotype has only a few counts. The chain joins TRBV19 to TRBJ2-1; D might be TRBD1 (6 bases). V was cut by 7 bases and J by 4 bases, with 11 bases left in between. From germline, CDR1 is LNHDA and CDR2 SQIVND (reference sequence). The CDR3 sequence is 13 residues long. The CDR3 nucleotides are TGTGCCAGTACGTTAGGGGGTTACAATGAGCAGTTCTTC. Translated: CASTLGGYNEQFF. Variable domain in full (rest from reference TRBV19 and TRBJ2-1): DGGITQSPKYLFRKEGQNVTLSCEQNLNHDAMYWYRQDPGQGLRLIYYSQIVNDFQKGDIAEGYSVSREKKESFPLTVTSAQKNPTAFYLCASTLGGYNEQFFGPGTRLTVL.

The chain links TRBV7-8 to TRBJ1-4; D is perhaps TRBD1 (5 bases). CDR3 length: 17 residues. The V end lost 1 base, the J end lost 2 bases, and 14 bases lay between the germline ends. The germline gives CDR1 SGHVS, CDR2 FQNEAQ. The CDR3 nucleotides read TGTGCCAGCAGCTTAGGTGGTGTCAGGGCCACTAATGAAAAACTGTTTTTT. Translation gives CASSLGGVRATNEKLFF.

This clonotype came up a few times. The chain's CDR3 is CASSHSRILQETQYF. The CDR3 DNA follows: TGTGCCAGCAGTCACTCCCGAATCCTCCAAGAGACCCAGTACTTC. V usage is TRBV12-3 or TRBV12-4 and J usage is TRBJ2-5; no definite D call. The CDR3 loop spans 15 amino acids. Trimming took off 5 bases at V and 1 base at J, with 14 bases between the two ends.

The rearrangement uses TRBV7-2 and TRBJ2-1; 8 bases map to TRBD2. Germline CDR1 SGHTA, CDR2 FQGNSA. The CDR3 loop spans 16 amino acids. Trimming at V came to 1 base and at J to 4 bases, leaving 6 bases not matched to a gene. CDR3 amino acids: CASSLVKRESYNEQFF. DNA of the CDR3: TGTGCCAGCAGCTTAGTGAAGCGGGAGAGTTACAATGAGCAGTTCTTC.

V gene TRBV6-5 combines with J gene TRBJ1-2; 7 nucleotides line up with TRBD1. This CDR3 is built from 15 residues. V dropped 2 bases and J dropped 7; count of bases not matched to a gene: 10. CDR1 and CDR2 (germline): MNHEY, SVGAGI. The chain's CDR3 is CASSYTPRQGSGYTF. CDR3 coding DNA: TGTGCCAGCAGTTACACCCCGAGACAGGGAAGTGGCTACACCTTC.

The J gene is TRBJ2-7, the V gene TRBV29-1, with TRBD2 matching over 7 bases. There are 15 residues in the CDR3. V lost 2 bases, J lost 0 bases, and 7 bases stayed unmatched. Germline V gene data show CDR1 as SQVTM and CDR2 as ANQGSEA. The CDR3 is CSVESYGGSSYEQYF. CDR3 coding DNA: TGCAGCGTTGAATCTTATGGCGGGAGCTCCTACGAGCAGTACTTC.

This clonotype was seen more than once but under ten times. This chain connects TRBV28 to TRBJ2-7; TRBD2 matches 8 bases. With 5 bases clipped from V and 6 bases from J, the junction kept 0 bases outside the gene matches. The CDR3 contains 11 residues. Germline CDR1 is MDHEN and CDR2 is SYDVKM. The CDR3 sequence is CASSREGEQYF. Written as DNA, the CDR3 is TGTGCCAGCAGTCGGGAGGGCGAGCAGTACTTC.

This clonotype was counted only a few times. The chain couples TRBV20-1 to TRBJ2-7; D may be TRBD1 or TRBD2 (5 bases each). The CDR3 length is 13 residues. Trimming removed 5 bases at V and 3 bases at J, with 14 bases between. Germline CDR1 reads DFQATT; CDR2 reads SNEGSKA (reference sequence). The CDR3 sequence is CSAGGGVSYEQYV. For the CDR3, the DNA is TGCAGTGCTGGGGGTGGCGTAAGCTACGAGCAGTACGTC.

This clonotype showed up just a few times. The rearrangement joins TRBV6-5 to TRBJ2-2; perhaps TRBD2 as D (5 bases). The germline gives CDR1 MNHEY, CDR2 SVGAGI. This CDR3 is 14 amino acids long. The ends were cut back, 4 bases at V and 6 bases at J, with 12 bases in the middle. CDR3 amino acids: CASSFSEVPGELFF. For the CDR3, the DNA is TGTGCCAGCAGTTTCTCGGAGGTGCCCGGGGAGCTGTTTTTT.

This sequence joins TRBV5-1 and TRBJ1-2; possibly TRBD1 for D (5 bases). V was shortened by 4 bases and J by 4 bases, with 11 bases between the two germline ends. Germline V gene lookup returns CDR1 SGHRS and CDR2 YFSETQ. The length of the CDR3 is 13 residues. The CDR3 bases are TGCGCCAGCAGCACGGACAAAACCTATGGCTACACCTTC. Protein product: CASSTDKTYGYTF.